This TCR beta chain was sequenced in a study of blood T cell repertoires in COVID-19. Study details: Sites across the United States, Italy and Spain contributed samples from acute and convalescent COVID-19. Sample material is recorded as cDNA or gDNA derived from T cells, B-cell-depleted T cells, or PBMCs.

Original data processing: Quantification of nucleated cells was approximated via reference gene primer amplification. Assay: immunoSEQ multiplex PCR; the TCRdb copy retains only in-frame clones and omits some. V, J and clone size are those of that table, while D and trimming were read from the DNA. The table includes roughly 170,000 clones, about 87% detected once. This clone was observed a handful of times. Trimming cost V 9 bases and J 4 bases, with 16 bases left between them. There are 13 residues in the CDR3. Germline CDR1 PRHDT, CDR2 FYEKMQ (reference sequence). This clonotype was sampled from a woman between 18 and 29 years old who had recovered from COVID-19. The sequencing sample was made of peripheral blood. The V and J genes are TRBV13 and TRBJ2-7; a weak D match, TRBD1 (5 bases). CDR3 DNA: TGTGCCAGTCGGTGGCAGGGTACTTACGAGCAGTACGTC. It specifies CASRWQGTYEQYV.